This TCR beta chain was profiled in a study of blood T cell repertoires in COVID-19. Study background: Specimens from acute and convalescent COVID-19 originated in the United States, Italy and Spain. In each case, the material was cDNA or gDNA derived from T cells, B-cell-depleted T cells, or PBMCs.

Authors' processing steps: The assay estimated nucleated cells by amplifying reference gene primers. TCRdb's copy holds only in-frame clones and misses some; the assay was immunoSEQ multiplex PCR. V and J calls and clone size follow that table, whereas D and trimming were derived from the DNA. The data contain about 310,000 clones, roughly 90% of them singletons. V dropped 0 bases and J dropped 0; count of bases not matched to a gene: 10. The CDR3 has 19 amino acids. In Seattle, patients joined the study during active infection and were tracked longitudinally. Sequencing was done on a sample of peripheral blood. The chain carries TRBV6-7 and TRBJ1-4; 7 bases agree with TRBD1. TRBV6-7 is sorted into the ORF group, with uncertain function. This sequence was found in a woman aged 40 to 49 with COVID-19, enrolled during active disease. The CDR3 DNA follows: TGTGCCAGCAGTTACTCCGTCGAGTACAGGGGATCAACTAATGAAAAACTGTTTTTT. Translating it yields CASSYSVEYRGSTNEKLFF.